The 8 T cell receptor beta chains presented below share a single source sample, sequenced in a study of PD-1 blockade in classical Hodgkin lymphoma. Some clones are missing from TCRdb's copy, which holds only in-frame ones; the method was immunoSEQ multiplex PCR. The top ten clones hold 15% to 20% of a sample with 90,000 to 130,000 clones, about 88% of them seen once. All patients relapsed after autologous stem cell transplantation, and brentuximab vedotin exposure varied. The sequences come from peripheral blood mononuclear cells (PBMCs), collected before the second cycle of nivolumab. These receptors were collected from a human donor with classical Hodgkin lymphoma.

The rearrangement links TRBV6-5 to TRBJ2-1; D uncertain. The length of the CDR3 is 11 residues. V shed 4 bases and J shed 9 bases, with 7 bases lying between them. Germline V gene lookup returns CDR1 MNHEY and CDR2 SVGAGI. The CDR3 reads CASSSEFEQFF. The CDR3 nucleotides read TGTGCCAGCAGTTCTGAGTTTGAGCAGTTCTTC.

V gene TRBV27 combines with J gene TRBJ1-1, with a tentative D call TRBD1 (6 bases). Trimming removed 3 bases from V and 5 bases from J, with 19 bases in between. The germline V gene has CDR1 MNHEY and CDR2 SMNVEV (reference sequence). This CDR3 has 16 amino acids. Here the CDR3 reads CASSFSHGQRDTEAFF. The CDR3 region has the DNA TGTGCCAGCAGTTTCTCCCATGGACAGCGGGATACTGAAGCTTTCTTT.

This rearrangement joins TRBV7-6 to TRBJ2-7; the match to TRBD1 covers 9 bases. Germline CDR1 SGHVS, CDR2 FNYEAQ. The CDR3 sequence is 17 residues long. V lost 5 bases to trimming and J lost 5 bases; unmatched junction nucleotides: 16. CDR3 amino acids: CASSVLPPGTGHNEQYF. The CDR3 DNA follows: TGTGCCAGCAGCGTATTACCGCCGGGGACAGGGCACAACGAGCAGTACTTC.

The rearrangement joins TRBV10-3 to TRBJ1-2, with 8 bases that match TRBD1. The CDR3 runs 13 residues. Germline V gene data show CDR1 as ENHRY and CDR2 as SYGVKD. CDR3 in DNA: TGTGCATCTCGGTGGACAGGGAACTATGGCTACACCTTC. Translated: CASRWTGNYGYTF.

The V and J genes are TRBV7-6 and TRBJ2-7; 12 bases map to TRBD2. Germline lookup yields CDR1 SGHVS and CDR2 FNYEAQ. The CDR3 length is 15 residues. V lost 5 bases to trimming and J lost 3 bases; unmatched junction nucleotides: 5. The chain's CDR3 is CASSTRTSGVYEQYF. In DNA form, the CDR3 reads TGTGCCAGCAGCACCCGGACTAGCGGGGTCTACGAGCAGTACTTC.

This clone appeared once. V and J are TRBV7-6 and TRBJ2-1; D is ambiguous. Per germline, CDR1 SGHVS and CDR2 FNYEAQ. V was pared by 5 bases and J by 7 bases, with 9 bases between. CDR3 length equals 12 residues. The CDR3 sequence: CASSRLGNEQFF. The CDR3 DNA reads as TGTGCCAGCAGCCGGCTGGGGAATGAGCAGTTCTTC.

Only one count was recorded for this clone. This chain uses TRBV19 with TRBJ2-5, with 7 nucleotides matching TRBD1. The CDR3 has 15 residues. CDR1 is LNHDA and CDR2 is SQIVND in the germline V gene (reference sequence). The junction had 10 bases not matched to a gene; V was cut back by 4 bases and J by 5 bases. CDR3 sequence (DNA): TGTGCCAGTAGTACTCCAACAGGGGTCGGGGAGACCCAGTACTTC. Amino acids: CASSTPTGVGETQYF.

This chain links TRBV7-2 with TRBJ2-3; 11 bases are shared with TRBD2. The CDR3 is 14 amino acids. The junction had 5 bases not matched to a gene; V was cut back by 7 bases and J by 5 bases. Germline CDR1 reads SGHTA; CDR2 reads FQGNSA. The CDR3 protein is CASKTSGGVDTQYF. CDR3 nucleotides: TGTGCCAGCAAAACTAGCGGGGGCGTAGATACGCAGTATTTT. The whole variable domain, filled in from reference TRBV7-2 and TRBJ2-3, reads GAGVSQSPSNKVTEKGKDVELRCDPISGHTALYWYRQSLGQGLEFLIYFQGNSAPDKSGLPSDRFSAERTGGSVSTLTIQRTQQEDSAVYLCASKTSGGVDTQYFGPGTRLTVL.